The 22 T cell receptor beta chains in this list originate from one sample, sequenced in a study of breast tumors, draining lymph nodes, adjacent tissues. From the multiplex PCR reads, TCRdb called clonotypes with MiXCR, one entry per CDR3 protein. The sample has some 230,000 distinct CDR3 sequences, less than 45% seen once. Breast cancer patients provided tissue from their axillary draining lymph nodes. What was sequenced was axillary lymph node tissue. All receptors come from a female donor with breast cancer. Some clones in this sample may be carry-over from other donors' samples.

The rearrangement uses TRBV5-5 and TRBJ1-5; maybe TRBD1 (6 bases). The CDR3 length is 14 residues. Germline V gene sequence: CDR1 SGHKS, CDR2 YYEKEE (reference sequence). Trimming stripped 1 base from V and 7 bases from J, with 12 bases between. The CDR3 region has the DNA TGTGCCAGCAGCTTGAGGGGGTCGGAACAGCCCCAGCATTTT. Encoded protein: CASSLRGSEQPQHF. Based on the CDR3 plus reference TRBV5-5 and TRBJ1-5, the full variable domain is DAGVTQSPTHLIKTRGQQVTLRCSPISGHKSVSWYQQVLGQGPQFIFQYYEKEERGRGNFPDRFSARQFPNYSSELNVNALLLGDSALYLCASSLRGSEQPQHFGDGTRLSIL.

At least ten counts were recorded for this clonotype. This sequence joins TRBV20-1 and TRBJ1-5; D gene uncertain. Looked up from germline, CDR1 is DFQATT and CDR2 is SNEGSKA (reference sequence). The CDR3 runs to 15 residues. V lost 0 bases and J lost 1, with 10 bases in between. The chain's CDR3 is CSAREEGGSNQPQHF. CDR3 nucleotides: TGCAGTGCTAGAGAGGAGGGCGGGAGCAATCAGCCCCAGCATTTT.

The chain joins TRBV20-1 to TRBJ2-7; D is perhaps TRBD2 (6 bases). CDR1 and CDR2 (germline): DFQATT, SNEGSKA (reference sequence). Trimming took off 0 bases at V and 6 bases at J, with 15 bases between the two ends. This CDR3 comprises 14 residues. DNA for the CDR3: TGCAGTGCTAGAGATTCAAGGCTAGCGCCCGAGCAGTACTTC. Translated, it gives CSARDSRLAPEQYF.

Regarding this clonotype: This may be a read error: a much more frequent sequence differs by one nucleotide. For the CDR3, the DNA is TGTGCCAGCAGCCACCGGGGGGGCGCAACCTACAATGAGCAGTTCTTC. Translating it yields CASSHRGGATYNEQFF. The V and J genes are TRBV11-2 and TRBJ2-1; 8 nucleotides line up with TRBD2. This CDR3 is 16 amino acids long. V shed 5 bases, J shed 2 bases, and the junction held 8 bases outside the gene matches. Germline CDR1 SGHAT, CDR2 FQNNGV.

This clonotype was detected ten times or more. This sequence joins TRBV20-1 and TRBJ2-7, with 8 bases identical to TRBD1. CDR1 and CDR2 (germline): DFQATT, SNEGSKA (reference sequence). The J segment lost 1 base and the V segment lost 7 bases, leaving 3 bases of the junction unmatched. The CDR3 has 12 residues. For the CDR3, the DNA is TGCAGTGGGACAGGGCCTTCCTACGAGCAGTACTTC. Its protein is CSGTGPSYEQYF.

The gene calls are TRBV24-1 and TRBJ2-6, with D possibly being TRBD1 (5 bases). CDR1 is KGHDR, CDR2 SFDVKD, per germline. The CDR3 covers 18 residues. V was cut by 1 base and J by 0 bases, with 12 bases left in between. The DNA of the CDR3 is TGTGCCACCAGTGATTTAGGGGCATACAGCTCTGGGGCCAACGTCCTGACTTTC. It codes for CATSDLGAYSSGANVLTF.

This clonotype was seen repeatedly, ten times or more. This chain uses TRBV28 with TRBJ2-7, with D perhaps TRBD1 or TRBD2 (6 bases each). Germline V lookup: CDR1 MDHEN, CDR2 SYDVKM. The CDR3 contains 12 residues. Trimming stripped 6 bases from V and 7 bases from J, with 13 bases between. The CDR3 is CASRSQGREQYF. In DNA form, the CDR3 reads TGTGCCAGCAGGTCCCAGGGGAGGGAGCAGTACTTC.

There are many counts of this clonotype. The rearrangement joins TRBV19 to TRBJ1-5, with D unresolved. Germline loops: CDR1 LNHDA, CDR2 SQIVND (reference sequence). V was clipped by 5 bases and J by 3 bases, with 8 bases between them. The CDR3 length is 13 residues. The CDR3 DNA follows: TGTGCCAGTAGTGGGAACAACAATCAGCCCCAGCATTTT. It encodes CASSGNNNQPQHF. The variable domain in full, completed from reference TRBV19 and TRBJ1-5, reads DGGITQSPKYLFRKEGQNVTLSCEQNLNHDAMYWYRQDPGQGLRLIYYSQIVNDFQKGDIAEGYSVSREKKESFPLTVTSAQKNPTAFYLCASSGNNNQPQHFGDGTRLSIL.

This clonotype was recorded at least ten times. The chain is built from TRBV12-3 or TRBV12-4 and TRBJ2-2; a possible D gene is TRBD1 (5 bases). The CDR3 consists of 15 residues. The V gene lost 3 bases and the J gene lost 0 bases, with 8 bases spanning the gap. CDR3 nucleotide sequence: TGTGCCAGCAGTTTTGTGACAGCGAACACCGGGGAGCTGTTTTTT. This translates into CASSFVTANTGELFF.

This clonotype was seen repeatedly, ten times or more. The CDR3 protein is CASSRQGGTGNTIYF. The CDR3 DNA follows: TGTGCCAGCAGTCGACAGGGGGGAACAGGAAACACCATATATTTT. This chain uses TRBV12-3 or TRBV12-4 with TRBJ1-3, with 9 bases matching TRBD1. J lost 4 bases, V lost 5 bases, and 6 bases had no gene match. The CDR3 is 15 amino acids.

The CDR3 DNA reads TGCAGTGCTAGAGTGGGGACAGGACTTTATAGCAATCAGCCCCAGCATTTT. It encodes CSARVGTGLYSNQPQHF. The V gene is TRBV20-1, the J gene TRBJ1-5; 8 nucleotides agree with TRBD1. From germline, CDR1 is DFQATT and CDR2 SNEGSKA (reference sequence). The CDR3 has 17 residues. The ends lost 1 base at V and 0 bases at J; junction bases unmatched: 8.

This clonotype was detected many times. The J gene is TRBJ2-6, the V gene TRBV18; 11 nucleotides line up with TRBD1. This CDR3 contains 18 residues. The germline gives CDR1 KGHSH, CDR2 LQKENI. V shed 1 base, J shed 2 bases, and the junction held 4 bases outside the gene matches. The CDR3, as DNA: TGTGCCAGCTCACCACTGGGACAGGGGGGGACTGGGGCCAACGTCCTGACTTTC. It yields the protein CASSPLGQGGTGANVLTF.

This clonotype was seen repeatedly, ten times or more. The chain couples TRBV19 to TRBJ2-7; possibly TRBD1 for D (5 bases). Germline assignment: CDR1 LNHDA and CDR2 SQIVND (reference sequence). V was shortened by 4 bases and J by 1 base, with 11 bases between the two germline ends. The length of the CDR3 is 14 residues. This chain's CDR3 is CASSKSRDSYEQYF. The CDR3 DNA reads TGTGCCAGTAGTAAGAGCAGGGATTCCTACGAGCAGTACTTC.

There are many counts of this clonotype. The chain is built from TRBV6-6 and TRBJ2-1; 7 bases are shared with TRBD2. The CDR3 sequence is 13 residues long. The ends lost 4 bases at V and 3 bases at J; junction bases unmatched: 0. Germline CDR1 reads MNHNY; CDR2 reads SVGAGI (reference sequence). CDR3 loop: CASSSSGYNEQFF. The CDR3 DNA reads as TGTGCCAGCAGTTCTAGCGGCTACAATGAGCAGTTCTTC.

This clonotype has only one observation. The chain combines TRBV19 with TRBJ2-1; TRBD2 might be the D (6 bases). The CDR3 is 14 residues long. In germline, CDR1 is LNHDA, CDR2 SQIVND (reference sequence). Trimming shortened V by 7 bases and J by 8 bases, and 18 bases separated the two germline ends. CDR3 sequence: CASKGRGLRDEQFF. DNA for the CDR3: TGTGCCAGTAAGGGGCGGGGCCTACGGGATGAGCAGTTCTTC. Looking up the rest from reference TRBV19 and TRBJ2-1 gives the full variable domain: DGGITQSPKYLFRKEGQNVTLSCEQNLNHDAMYWYRQDPGQGLRLIYYSQIVNDFQKGDIAEGYSVSREKKESFPLTVTSAQKNPTAFYLCASKGRGLRDEQFFGPGTRLTVL.

This clonotype is medium-sized by share. The CDR3 sequence is CASSPRGGGYTF. The CDR3, as DNA: TGTGCCAGCAGCCCACGTGGGGGTGGCTACACCTTC. This sequence joins TRBV7-9 and TRBJ1-2; weak D call: TRBD1 (5 bases). The CDR3 spans 12 residues. Germline CDR1 is SEHNR and CDR2 is FQNEAQ (reference sequence). Trimming removed 5 bases from V and 7 bases from J, with 11 bases in between.

V gene TRBV10-3 combines with J gene TRBJ2-1, with 9 bases matching TRBD1. The length of the CDR3 is 14 residues. Germline lookup yields CDR1 ENHRY and CDR2 SYGVKD. CDR3 loop: CVIRVDRGRNEQFF. The CDR3 DNA sequence: TGTGTCATTAGGGTGGACAGGGGTCGCAATGAGCAGTTCTTC.

In its sample, this clonotype was seen many times. The chain is built from TRBV19 and TRBJ1-5; D is ambiguous. Trimming shortened V by 8 bases and J by 3 bases, and 23 bases separated the two germline ends. CDR1 and CDR2 from the germline V gene are LNHDA and SQIVND (reference sequence). The CDR3 runs 17 residues. The CDR3 here is CASSGRDLLSFNQPQHF. The CDR3 nucleotides are TGTGCCAGTTCTGGCCGGGATCTCCTCTCTTTCAATCAGCCCCAGCATTTT.

This clonotype came up many times. V usage is TRBV11-1 and J usage is TRBJ2-7; 10 positions match TRBD1. CDR1 and CDR2 from the germline V gene are SGHAT and FQDESV (reference sequence). There are 14 residues in the CDR3. V was clipped by 5 bases and J by 1 base; unmatched bases: 2. CDR3: CASSRDRGSYEQYF. The CDR3 DNA follows: TGTGCCAGCAGCCGGGACAGGGGTTCCTACGAGCAGTACTTC.

This clonotype was counted many times. V gene TRBV11-2 combines with J gene TRBJ2-7; perhaps TRBD2 as D (6 bases). CDR1 and CDR2 (germline): SGHAT, FQNNGV. CDR3 size: 15 residues. Trimming shortened V by 4 bases and J by 1 base, and 14 bases separated the two germline ends. The CDR3 is CASSSRRDWSYEQYF. The DNA of the CDR3 is TGTGCCAGCAGCTCCCGCCGGGACTGGTCCTACGAGCAGTACTTC.

This clonotype came up many times. The chain couples TRBV20-1 to TRBJ2-5; the D gene is possibly TRBD2 (6 bases). V was clipped by 5 bases and J by 7 bases, with 20 bases between them. Germline V gene sequence: CDR1 DFQATT, CDR2 SNEGSKA (reference sequence). The CDR3 sequence is 14 residues long. The CDR3 protein is CSAAEPGLTGTQYF. The CDR3 region has the DNA TGCAGTGCTGCCGAACCTGGACTAACGGGGACCCAGTACTTC.

The V and J genes are TRBV6-6 and TRBJ2-3; D possibly corresponds to TRBD1 (5 bases). CDR1 MNHNY and CDR2 SVGAGI come from the germline V gene (reference sequence). V was cut by 3 bases and J by 9 bases, with 10 bases left in between. The CDR3 runs 12 residues. The DNA for the CDR3 is TGTGCCAGCAGTTATGGGCAGGGAACGCAGTATTTT. It encodes CASSYGQGTQYF.